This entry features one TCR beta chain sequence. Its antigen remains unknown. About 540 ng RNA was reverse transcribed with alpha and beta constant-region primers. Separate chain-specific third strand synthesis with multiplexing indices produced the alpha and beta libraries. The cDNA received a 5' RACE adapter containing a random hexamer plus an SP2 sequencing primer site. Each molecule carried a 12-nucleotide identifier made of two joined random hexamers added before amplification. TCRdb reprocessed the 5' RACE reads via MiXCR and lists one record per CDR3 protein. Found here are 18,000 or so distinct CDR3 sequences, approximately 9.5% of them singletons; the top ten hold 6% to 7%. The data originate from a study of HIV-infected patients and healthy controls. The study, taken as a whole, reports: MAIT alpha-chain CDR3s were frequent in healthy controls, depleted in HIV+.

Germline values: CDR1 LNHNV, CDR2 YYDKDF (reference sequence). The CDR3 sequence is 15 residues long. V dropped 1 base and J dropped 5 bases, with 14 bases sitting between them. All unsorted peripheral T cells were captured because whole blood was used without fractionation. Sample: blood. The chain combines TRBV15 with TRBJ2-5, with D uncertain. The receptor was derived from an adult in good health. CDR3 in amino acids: CATSRATALEETQYF. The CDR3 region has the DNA TGTGCCACCAGCAGAGCGACCGCTCTCGAGGAGACCCAGTACTTC.